This T cell receptor (beta chain) was captured in a study of pediatric ulcerative colitis. Notes on this clone: The antigen is not known.

Sequencing depth was up to 500,000 reads per sample. Generated by immunoSEQ multiplex PCR, the TCRdb table keeps only in-frame clones and is missing some. The sample lists around 10,000 clones; roughly 88% were seen once. The CDR3 runs to 17 residues. Germline V gives CDR1 SGHTA, CDR2 FQGNSA. With 2 bases removed from V and 0 bases from J, the gap between germline ends came to 14 bases. Overall study findings and caveats: Blood-rectal clonal overlap within each person was significantly higher in ulcerative colitis patients than controls. A couple of patients had blood samples with substantially reduced template counts.

The TCR comes from a girl aged 5-17 years with moderate ulcerative colitis. V gene TRBV7-2 combines with J gene TRBJ1-3; tentative D call: TRBD1 (6 bases). Sequencing used blood. The CDR3 coding sequence is TGTGCCAGCAGCTTATCCGGGACATTTAGCTCTGGAAACACCATATATTTT. It codes for CASSLSGTFSSGNTIYF.